The clone carrying this T cell receptor beta chain was recorded a few times. The antigen is undetermined. The germline gene is not matched at one end of the junction; a read error may be the cause. In the original workflow: Building a distant-metastasis classifier for papillary thyroid cancer drew on CDR3 differences across clinicopathological groups. TCRdb re-called clones from the PCR reads using MiXCR. TCRdb's processing, not the authors', yielded these V and J calls. In the table there are some 20,000 clones, approximately 16% of which are singletons. The data derive from a study of metastatic and nonmetastatic thyroid tumors. Study-level information: The authors compared repertoires across blood and tumor or nodule tissue from malignant and benign thyroid patients. Study-wide results and limits: Reportedly, malignant thyroid tumors had significantly higher TCR beta diversity than benign nodules, in blood and tumor.

All patients were untreated before thyroid surgery. This CDR3 is 15 amino acids long. Germline V gene lookup returns CDR1 SGHTA and CDR2 FQGTGA. The chain couples TRBV7-3 to TRBJ2-1; possible D gene TRBD2, 6 bases. Input material: blood. This clonotype was obtained from a male donor with papillary thyroid cancer or a benign thyroid nodule (not recorded which). Some clones in this sample may be carry-over from other donors' samples. In DNA, the CDR3 is TGTGCCAGCAGCCTAACTAGCTGGAGCGTTGTTGAGCAGTTCTTC. Protein sequence: CASSLTSWSVVEQFF.